This T cell receptor (beta chain) was found in a study of blood T cell repertoires in COVID-19. In the study overall: Acute and convalescent COVID-19 specimens originated in the United States, Italy and Spain. From T cells, B-cell-depleted T cells, or PBMCs came the material, which was cDNA or gDNA.

In germline, CDR1 is GTSNPN, CDR2 SVGIG (reference sequence). The CDR3 contains 12 residues. Trimming took 2 bases from V and 8 from J, leaving 12 bases between them. Original processing methods: Reference gene primer amplification in the assay estimated nucleated cell counts. Using immunoSEQ multiplex PCR, the repertoire was profiled, and TCRdb retains in-frame clones only, with some absent. The V and J calls and clone size are taken from that table; D and trimming were inferred from the DNA. The data show roughly 130,000 clones, approximately 89% seen once. The chain uses TRBV30 and TRBJ1-2; D not certain. This sequence originates from an older woman with acute or convalescent COVID-19. Sequencing was carried out using peripheral blood. The CDR3 sequence is CAWSTVLGGYTF. In nucleotides, the CDR3 is TGTGCCTGGAGTACGGTCCTGGGCGGCTACACCTTC.